This TCR beta chain was profiled in a study of memory B cells and T cells in multiple sclerosis. Whole-study results and caveats: Normalization was needed because clone-set size differences affected shared clonotype counts.

Points on this clone: The antigen is not known.

Separate sequencing covered autoproliferating (CFSE-dim) and non-proliferating (CFSE-high) T cells from stimulus-free culture. Roughly 4.5x10^7 CFSE-labeled PBMCs were cultured less than 8 days unstimulated, then replicate wells were pooled. PBMCs were labeled with about 0.5 uM CFSE and cultured without exogenous stimuli. Using immunoSEQ multiplex PCR, the repertoire was profiled, and TCRdb retains in-frame clones only, with some absent. The sample lists some 49,000 clones; almost 85% were seen once. This CDR3 has 15 amino acids. V lost 4 bases and J 5 bases, leaving 18 bases between the germline ends. The germline CDR1 and CDR2 sequences are SGDLS and YYNGEE.

Sample: PBMCs from blood kept in culture. V and J are TRBV9 and TRBJ2-5; D assignment may be TRBD1 or TRBD2 (8 bases each). The receptor was isolated from a human donor with multiple sclerosis. The CDR3 coding sequence is TGTGCCAGCAGCAAAAGACAGGGGACTAGGGAGACCCAGTACTTC. Its protein product is CASSKRQGTRETQYF. Filled out from reference TRBV9 and TRBJ2-5, the complete variable domain reads DSGVTQTPKHLITATGQRVTLRCSPRSGDLSVYWYQQSLDQGLQFLIQYYNGEERAKGNILERFSAQQFPDLHSELNLSSLELGDSALYFCASSKRQGTRETQYFGPGTRLLVL.